The rows below give T cell receptor beta chains drawn from one sample of a study of cytomegalovirus exposure and HLA in healthy donors. Measured with immunoSEQ multiplex PCR; TCRdb has only the in-frame clones, and not every one. The sample has around 150,000 clones, more than 70% seen once. Sequencing used PBMCs. The receptors come from a man in his forties or fifties in good health and CMV-seronegative. Both conserved end residues are part of each CDR3. Each record gives: V gene, J gene, D gene, CDR3 DNA, CDR3 protein. D genes are given only for firm matches.

TRBV30,TRBJ1-2,-,TGTGCCTGGAGTGCACGGGGAAACTATGGCTACACCTTC,CAWSARGNYGYTF
TRBV5-1,TRBJ1-2,-,TGCGCCAGCAGCTTGGATCCCCCTTTACGGGCGGGGGGCTACACCTTC,CASSLDPPLRAGGYTF
TRBV27,TRBJ2-7,-,TGTGCCAGCAGTTTATCGATTCCCACGAGAGAGCAGTACTTC,CASSLSIPTREQYF
TRBV9,TRBJ2-5,TRBD2,TGTGCCAGCAGCGTAGCGGGAGGGGAAGAGACCCAGTACTTC,CASSVAGGEETQYF
TRBV5-1,TRBJ2-3,TRBD1,TGCGCCAGCAGAGGGGGCTCGTATACGCAGTATTTT,CASRGGSYTQYF
TRBV28,TRBJ2-1,-,TGTGCCAGCTCCGGGTGGACCGAGCGGGATGAGCAGTTCTTC,CASSGWTERDEQFF
TRBV7-3,TRBJ2-1,TRBD2,TGTGCCAGCAGCCCGGGACTAGCGGGAGGGCCCAATTACAATGAGCAGTTCTTC,CASSPGLAGGPNYNEQFF
TRBV18,TRBJ1-5,-,TGTGCCAGCTCACCAGGACAGCCCAATCAGCCCCAGCATTTT,CASSPGQPNQPQHF
TRBV4-3,TRBJ1-6,-,TGCGCCAGCAGCCAACCCCGGACGGGGTCCTATAATTCACCCCTCCACTTT,CASSQPRTGSYNSPLHF
TRBV7-2,TRBJ2-7,TRBD1,TGTGCCAGCAGACGAGGGGGGACAGGGGGCGCGGACGAGCAGTACTTC,CASRRGGTGGADEQYF
TRBV7-2,TRBJ2-2,-,TGTGCCAGCAGCTTAAGTCCCAGGGGCAGAAACACCGGGGAGCTGTTTTTT,CASSLSPRGRNTGELFF